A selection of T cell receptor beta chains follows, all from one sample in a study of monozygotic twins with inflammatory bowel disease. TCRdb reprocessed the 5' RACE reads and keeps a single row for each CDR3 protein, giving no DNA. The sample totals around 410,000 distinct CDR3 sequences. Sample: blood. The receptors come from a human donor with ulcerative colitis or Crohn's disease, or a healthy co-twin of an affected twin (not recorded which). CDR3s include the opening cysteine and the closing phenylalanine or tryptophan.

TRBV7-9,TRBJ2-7,CASSSTRGAGEQYF
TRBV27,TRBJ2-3,CASATSGWSTDTQYF
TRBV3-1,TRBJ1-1,CATQGWGTEAFF
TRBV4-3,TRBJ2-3,CASSQDQRDTQYF
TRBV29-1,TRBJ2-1,CSAGLAKEQFF
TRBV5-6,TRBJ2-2,CASSPRIDTGELFF
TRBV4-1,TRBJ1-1,CASSQDPQAGAEAFF
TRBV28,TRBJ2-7,CASSPLVNYEQYF
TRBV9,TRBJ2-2,CASSERGGRNTGELFF
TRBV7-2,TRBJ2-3,CASSVLGAGAADTQYF
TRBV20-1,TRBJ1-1,CSAKDRGYYTEAFF
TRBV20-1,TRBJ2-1,CSAQAGTSGVSGVWEQFF
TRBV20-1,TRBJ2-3,CSARGAGGYTDTQYF
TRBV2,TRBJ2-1,CASRALRGGTYNEQFF
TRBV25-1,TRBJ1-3,CASSELGGTKGNTIYF
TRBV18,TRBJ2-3,CASSPLPGQGSADTQYF
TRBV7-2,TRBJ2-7,CASSLDRGIYEQYF
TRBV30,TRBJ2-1,CAWSVRTGGEQFF
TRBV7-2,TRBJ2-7,CASSLVSRAAEQYF
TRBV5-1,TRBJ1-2,CASSLGQVPSYGYTF
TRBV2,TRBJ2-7,CASSERALYEQYF
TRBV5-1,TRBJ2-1,CASSSASGASYNEQFF
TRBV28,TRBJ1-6,CASSLGQGASPLHF
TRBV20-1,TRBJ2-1,CATPVRGGGNEQFF
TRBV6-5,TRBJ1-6,CASSYADRPNSPLHF
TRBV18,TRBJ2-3,CASSPFGQGIDTQYF
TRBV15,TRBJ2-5,CATSGQRPLETQYF
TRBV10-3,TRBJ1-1,CAISERTGETEAFF
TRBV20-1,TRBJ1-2,CSARDVEGAGNYGYTF
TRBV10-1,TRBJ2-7,CASSEFGPGNEQYF
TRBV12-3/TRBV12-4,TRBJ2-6,CASSRDSGANVLTF
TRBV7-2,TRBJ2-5,CASSPGPTETQYF
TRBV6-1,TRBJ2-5,CASSSPAGQRETQYF
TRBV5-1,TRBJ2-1,CASSPSGWDKFF
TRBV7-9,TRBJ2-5,CASSPPGLAGSETQYF
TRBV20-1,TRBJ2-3,CSAKGGADTQYF
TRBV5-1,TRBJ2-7,CASSLGTGTGYATYEQYF
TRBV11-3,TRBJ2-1,CASSSRSVNEQFF
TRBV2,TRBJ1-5,CASSDPDRVRQPQHF
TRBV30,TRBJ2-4,CAWTQRGDPNIQYF